This passage covers 29 T cell receptor beta chains from one sample sequenced in a study of cytomegalovirus exposure and HLA in healthy donors. The study ran its PCR with 60 Vbeta and 13 Jbeta primers. Sequenced by immunoSEQ multiplex PCR; TCRdb stores in-frame clones only, minus some. The data hold 200,000 or so clones, with approximately 79% observed a single time. The sequenced sample consisted of PBMCs. These receptors were collected from a man between 18 and 29 years old in good health and CMV-seronegative.

The chain recombines TRBV5-5 with TRBJ1-6, with 7 positions matching TRBD1. CDR1 is SGHKS, CDR2 YYEKEE, per germline (reference sequence). The V gene end was trimmed by 2 bases and the J gene end by 14 bases; junction bases not matched to a gene: 10. This CDR3 spans 14 amino acids. The DNA of the CDR3 is TGTGCCAGCAGCTTAGACAGGGCGGTAGGGGCCCTCCACTTT. Protein product: CASSLDRAVGALHF.

V gene TRBV6-5 combines with J gene TRBJ2-1, with D maybe TRBD2 (5 bases). Germline V CDR1 and CDR2: MNHEY, SVGAGI. The V end lost 2 bases, the J end lost 8 bases, and 7 bases lay between the germline ends. The CDR3 consists of 12 residues. Here the CDR3 reads CASSYRRDEQFF. The CDR3 DNA is TGTGCCAGCAGTTACCGGCGGGATGAGCAGTTCTTC.

The chain joins TRBV15 to TRBJ2-5, with TRBD2 matching over 7 bases. Near its end, the DNA agrees better with TRBJ2-7, so the J call may be wrong. Germline V gene lookup returns CDR1 LNHNV and CDR2 YYDKDF (reference sequence). The CDR3 is 14 amino acids. CDR3 nucleotide sequence: TGTGCCACCGGCCCGGCGGGGGAGTCCTACGAGCAGTACTTC. Its protein is CATGPAGESYEQYF.

V and J are TRBV29-1 and TRBJ2-1; unclear D gene. Looked up from germline, CDR1 is SQVTM and CDR2 is ANQGSEA. V lost 6 bases and J 4 bases, leaving 7 bases between the germline ends. The CDR3 has 11 residues. CDR3 coding DNA: TGCAGCGTCTCGGGTTACAATGAGCAGTTCTTC. Its translation is CSVSGYNEQFF.

The rearrangement joins TRBV5-6 to TRBJ1-1, with D unclear. The CDR3 extends over 14 amino acids. Germline loops: CDR1 SGHDT, CDR2 YYEEEE. Deletions cut 0 bases from V and 4 bases from J, with 10 bases between. The CDR3 DNA reads TGTGCCAGCAGCTTGGTACTCCGAGGCACTGAAGCTTTCTTT. Its translation is CASSLVLRGTEAFF.

The rearrangement uses TRBV4-1 and TRBJ2-1, with D hard to call. Germline lookup yields CDR1 MGHRA and CDR2 YSYEKL. The CDR3 consists of 17 residues. V lost 0 bases to trimming and J lost 0 bases, with 12 bases between them. The CDR3 nucleotides are TGCGCCAGCAGCCAAGACCCCCCACAGAGCTCCTACAATGAGCAGTTCTTC. Translation gives CASSQDPPQSSYNEQFF.

This chain links TRBV10-3 with TRBJ2-2; tentatively, D is TRBD1 (5 bases). The V gene's germline CDR1 is ENHRY and CDR2 SYGVKD. The CDR3 has 16 residues. V shed 6 bases and J shed 3 bases, with 17 bases lying between them. This chain's CDR3 is CAIRNQGGKDTGELFF. The CDR3 region has the DNA TGTGCCATCAGGAATCAGGGCGGAAAGGACACCGGGGAGCTGTTTTTT.

The gene calls are TRBV5-1 and TRBJ2-5, with a tentative D call TRBD2 (7 bases). Germline V CDR1 and CDR2: SGHRS, YFSETQ. CDR3 length: 16 amino acids. The V end was cut by 7 bases, the J end by 1 base, with 20 bases between. As DNA, the CDR3 is TGCGCCAGCGGAAAAGGGGGGGCGCAAGCCCAAGAGACCCAGTACTTC. It is translated as CASGKGGAQAQETQYF. Filled out from reference TRBV5-1 and TRBJ2-5, the complete variable domain reads KAGVTQTPRYLIKTRGQQVTLSCSPISGHRSVSWYQQTPGQGLQFLFEYFSETQRNKGNFPGRFSGRQFSNSRSEMNVSTLELGDSALYLCASGKGGAQAQETQYFGPGTRLLVL.

In this sample, this clone turned up once. The CDR3 protein is CASSHRLTAPYGYTF. DNA for the CDR3: TGTGCCAGCAGCCACCGCCTGACAGCACCCTATGGCTACACCTTC. The rearrangement links TRBV7-8 to TRBJ1-2; tentative D call: TRBD1 (5 bases). This CDR3 is 15 amino acids long. V lost 5 bases and J 4 bases, leaving 17 bases between the germline ends. Germline assignment: CDR1 SGHVS and CDR2 FQNEAQ.

At least ten counts were recorded for this clone. The V call is TRBV18, the J call TRBJ2-2, with D unclear. Trimming shortened V by 0 bases and J by 3 bases, and 2 bases separated the two germline ends. The germline CDR1 and CDR2 sequences are KGHSH and LQKENI. This CDR3 comprises 13 residues. CDR3 sequence reads: CASSPPDTGELFF. The CDR3 DNA sequence: TGTGCCAGCTCACCACCCGACACCGGGGAGCTGTTTTTT.

The chain links TRBV11-2 to TRBJ2-5; a weak D match, TRBD2 (6 bases). The V end was cut by 5 bases, the J end by 1 base, with 14 bases between. The CDR3 contains 15 residues. Germline CDR1 is SGHAT and CDR2 is FQNNGV. The CDR3 here is CASSPGTGFQETQYF. The CDR3 DNA is TGTGCCAGCAGCCCCGGGACTGGGTTCCAAGAGACCCAGTACTTC. Full variable domain (remainder filled in from reference TRBV11-2 and TRBJ2-5): EAGVAQSPRYKIIEKRQSVAFWCNPISGHATLYWYQQILGQGPKLLIQFQNNGVVDDSQLPKDRFSAERLKGVDSTLKIQPAKLEDSAVYLCASSPGTGFQETQYFGPGTRLLVL.

The chain joins TRBV5-1 to TRBJ2-2; perhaps TRBD1 as D (6 bases). Germline lookup yields CDR1 SGHRS and CDR2 YFSETQ. Trimming cost V 3 bases and J 2 bases, with 8 bases left between them. This CDR3 is 14 amino acids long. The CDR3 DNA reads as TGCGCCAGCAGCTCGGACAGTAACACCGGGGAGCTGTTTTTT. As protein: CASSSDSNTGELFF.

J is TRBJ1-5 and V is TRBV6-1; the D gene is possibly TRBD1 (5 bases). The V and J ends lost 7 bases and 3 bases respectively, with 16 bases between them. The CDR3 covers 15 residues. Germline CDR1 MNHNS, CDR2 SASEGT. In nucleotides, the CDR3 is TGTGCCAGCACCGACCGGGGGTTAGACAATCAGCCCCAGCATTTT. Its protein is CASTDRGLDNQPQHF.

The DNA for the CDR3 is TGTGCCAGTATTCCCACTGGGGCCAACGTCCTGACTTTC. It is translated as CASIPTGANVLTF. This chain links TRBV19 with TRBJ2-6; D unresolved. The ends were cut back, 7 bases at V and 2 bases at J, with 6 bases in the middle. The germline CDR1 and CDR2 sequences are LNHDA and SQIVND (reference sequence). The CDR3 has 13 residues.

V usage is TRBV18 and J usage is TRBJ2-3; TRBD1 matches at 8 bases. Germline V gene data show CDR1 as KGHSH and CDR2 as LQKENI. The V segment lost 3 bases and the J segment 4 bases; nucleotides outside the gene matches: 9. CDR3 length: 16 amino acids. The CDR3 loop is CASSPSGTGNADTQYF. Here the CDR3 DNA reads TGTGCCAGCTCACCTTCCGGGACAGGAAATGCAGATACGCAGTATTTT.

The CDR3 region has the DNA TGTGCCAGTACCGTTTCTCAGGTTTCCTACAATGAGCAGTTCTTC. This encodes CASTVSQVSYNEQFF. The chain combines TRBV19 with TRBJ2-1; the D is unclear. Germline loops: CDR1 LNHDA, CDR2 SQIVND (reference sequence). The CDR3 extends over 15 amino acids. Trimming cost V 7 bases and J 1 base, with 14 bases left between them.

The genes are TRBV2 and TRBJ1-6; D may be TRBD1 (6 bases). This CDR3 spans 15 amino acids. Trimming left V 5 bases short and J 8 bases short, with 16 bases between. The germline V gene encodes CDR1 SNHLY and CDR2 FYNNEI. In DNA form, the CDR3 reads TGTGCCAGCAGTCCCCAACAGGGCGGATATTCACCCCTCCACTTT. Protein sequence: CASSPQQGGYSPLHF.

This clone was picked up a small number of times. V and J are TRBV12-5 and TRBJ1-2; 10 bases are shared with TRBD1. V gave up 10 bases and J gave up 7 bases; unmatched junction bases: 12. This CDR3 spans 14 amino acids. Germline V gene data show CDR1 as LGHNT and CDR2 as FRNRAP. CDR3 amino acids: CATHPGQGTSGYTF. The CDR3 nucleotides read TGTGCTACACACCCGGGACAGGGGACTTCTGGCTACACCTTC.

The chain has TRBV6-5 and TRBJ1-3; D gene unclear. Deletions cut 6 bases from V and 1 base from J, with 13 bases between. The CDR3 has 15 amino acids. Germline CDR1 reads MNHEY; CDR2 reads SVGAGI. The CDR3 region is CASSRQGSSGNTIYF. The CDR3 coding sequence is TGTGCCAGCAGCCGACAAGGCAGTTCTGGAAACACCATATATTTT.

This rearrangement joins TRBV6-5 to TRBJ2-3; 9 positions match TRBD2. The J segment lost 2 bases and the V segment lost 10 bases, leaving 4 bases of the junction unmatched. CDR1 MNHEY and CDR2 SVGAGI come from the germline V gene. The CDR3 consists of 13 residues. CDR3 coding DNA: TGTGCCACTGCGGGGGGGCCCACAGATACGCAGTATTTT. Its protein product is CATAGGPTDTQYF.

The chain has TRBV30 and TRBJ1-1; D is undetermined. V lost 5 bases and J lost 4, with 11 bases in between. Germline CDR1 is GTSNPN and CDR2 is SVGIG (reference sequence). This CDR3 has 12 residues. The CDR3 DNA follows: TGTGCCTGGGCGGCCGCGGCCACTGAAGCTTTCTTT. It yields the protein CAWAAAATEAFF.

Turning to this clone: This sample includes further DNA sequences coding for the same CDR3. V gene TRBV4-3 combines with J gene TRBJ1-5, with 8 nucleotides matching TRBD1. This CDR3 has 19 residues. Germline V CDR1 and CDR2: LGHNA, YSLEER. After removal of 1 base from V and 0 bases from J, the junction contained 11 bases not matched to a gene. The chain's CDR3 is CASSQGWTGRMFSNQPQHF. For the CDR3, the DNA is TGCGCCAGCAGCCAAGGGTGGACAGGGAGGATGTTTAGCAATCAGCCCCAGCATTTT.

This clone has just a few counts. The chain joins TRBV19 to TRBJ2-2; the match to TRBD1 covers 12 bases. The CDR3 spans 15 residues. V lost 9 bases to trimming and J lost 5 bases; unmatched junction nucleotides: 7. The germline V gene has CDR1 LNHDA and CDR2 SQIVND (reference sequence). DNA for the CDR3: TGTGCCAGCCAGGGACAGGGGGCTTCGACCGGGGAGCTGTTTTTT. This translates into CASQGQGASTGELFF.

V usage is TRBV9 and J usage is TRBJ2-1, with 8 positions matching TRBD2. CDR3 length: 16 amino acids. The germline gives CDR1 SGDLS, CDR2 YYNGEE. V trimming: 3 bases; J trimming: 2 bases; junction bases outside the gene matches: 7. The chain's CDR3 is CASSATSRGAYNEQFF. The CDR3, as DNA: TGTGCCAGCAGCGCAACCTCGCGGGGGGCCTACAATGAGCAGTTCTTC.

The gene calls are TRBV11-2 and TRBJ1-4, with 9 bases identical to TRBD1. Losses at the gene ends were 4 bases for V and 8 bases for J; bases not matched to a gene: 8. Germline assignment: CDR1 SGHAT and CDR2 FQNNGV. The CDR3 sequence is 15 residues long. The CDR3 reads CASSYSGTGPEKLFF. The CDR3 DNA follows: TGTGCCAGCAGCTATTCCGGGACAGGGCCCGAAAAACTGTTTTTT.

The V call is TRBV6-5, the J call TRBJ1-5; tentatively, D is TRBD1 (5 bases). The CDR3 has 14 amino acids. Trimming took 7 bases from V and 2 from J, leaving 12 bases between them. From germline, CDR1 is MNHEY and CDR2 SVGAGI. CDR3 sequence reads: CASTGGSGNQPQHF. In DNA form, the CDR3 reads TGTGCCAGCACGGGGGGTTCGGGCAATCAGCCCCAGCATTTT.

The chain joins TRBV27 to TRBJ1-2, with 10 bases aligning to TRBD1. The CDR3 sequence is 12 residues long. The germline CDR1 and CDR2 sequences are MNHEY and SMNVEV (reference sequence). The CDR3 nucleotides read TGTGCGACAGGGACAGGGGTGTATGGCTACACCTTC. This gives the protein CATGTGVYGYTF.

The rearrangement uses TRBV6-4 and TRBJ2-1; 10 nucleotides align to TRBD1. The junction had 5 bases not matched to a gene; V was cut back by 2 bases and J by 7 bases. Germline loops: CDR1 MRHNA, CDR2 SNTAGT. The CDR3 has 15 amino acids. The CDR3 region has the DNA TGTGCCAGCAGTGACGACAGGGGGCCTCCAAATGAGCAGTTCTTC. Its translation is CASSDDRGPPNEQFF.

This clone was seen more than once but under ten times. The J gene is TRBJ1-6, the V gene TRBV6-1; unclear D gene. Germline CDR1 reads MNHNS; CDR2 reads SASEGT. The CDR3 consists of 16 residues. The V and J ends lost 3 bases and 2 bases respectively, with 11 bases between them. The CDR3 DNA follows: TGTGCCAGCAGTGAGGGCCTAACAGCCTATAATTCACCCCTCCACTTT. Its protein is CASSEGLTAYNSPLHF.